A selection of T cell receptor beta chains follows, all from one sample in a study of blood T cell repertoires in COVID-19. The table came from immunoSEQ multiplex PCR; TCRdb's copy has only in-frame clones and leaves some out. The table has under 75,000 clones, around 86% seen once. Sequenced material: peripheral blood. Receptor source: a young woman with acute or convalescent COVID-19. The CDR3 runs from the conserved cysteine through the conserved F or W. The D gene is left open where the match is weak. Clone size is given for some rows only: seen once, a few or many times, or a class if the clone is expanded.

TRBJ2-1	TRBV3-1/TRBV3-2	.	.	CASSQDLRTASYNEQFF	TGTGCCAGCAGCCAAGATCTGAGGACAGCTTCCTACAATGAGCAGTTCTTC
TRBJ2-2	TRBV4-1	TRBD2	.	CASSHFLAGTGELFF	TGCGCCAGCAGCCACTTTCTAGCGGGAACCGGGGAGCTGTTTTTT
TRBJ2-7	TRBV27	TRBD2	.	CASRTSGNRYEQYF	TGTGCCAGCAGGACTAGCGGGAATAGATACGAGCAGTACTTC
TRBJ1-1	TRBV30	.	.	CAWTGRGGGMNTEAFF	TGTGCCTGGACCGGGAGAGGAGGAGGAATGAACACTGAAGCTTTCTTT
TRBJ2-5	TRBV18	TRBD1	.	CASSRTGQETQYF	TGTGCCAGCTCCAGGACAGGCCAAGAGACCCAGTACTTC
TRBJ2-3	TRBV7-2	.	.	CASSSSLAVRTDTQYF	TGTGCCAGCAGCTCGTCGCTAGCAGTTCGCACAGATACGCAGTATTTT
TRBJ2-7	TRBV4-3	.	.	CASSQDSRAEYYEQYF	TGCGCCAGCAGCCAAGATAGTCGAGCGGAGTATTACGAGCAGTACTTC
TRBJ1-1	TRBV5-1	.	.	CASSRGWARDTEAFF	TGCGCCAGCAGCCGGGGATGGGCGCGGGACACTGAAGCTTTCTTT
TRBJ1-6	TRBV10-1	.	.	CASSEAGDSPLHF	TGCGCCAGCAGTGAGGCAGGGGATTCACCCCTCCACTTT
TRBJ1-2	TRBV5-1	.	few	CASSPWGGTVNYGYTF	TGCGCCAGCAGCCCCTGGGGCGGGACCGTTAACTATGGCTACACCTTC
TRBJ1-3	TRBV20-1	.	.	CSASYGNTGNTIYF	TGCAGTGCTAGTTACGGGAATACTGGAAACACCATATATTTT
TRBJ2-7	TRBV7-2	.	.	CASSPTDSSYEQYF	TGTGCCAGCAGCCCAACAGACAGCTCCTACGAGCAGTACTTC
TRBJ1-2	TRBV7-2	TRBD1	.	CASSLRTGEGGNGYTF	TGTGCCAGCAGCTTGCGGACAGGGGAGGGAGGAAATGGCTACACCTTC
TRBJ2-1	TRBV5-1	TRBD1	.	CASSSLQGGDEQFF	TGCGCCAGCAGCTCCCTACAGGGGGGCGATGAGCAGTTCTTC
TRBJ1-6	TRBV2	.	once	CASSELRGTGNSPLHF	TGTGCCAGCAGTGAATTGAGGGGGACCGGTAATTCACCCCTCCACTTT
TRBJ1-3	TRBV5-1	.	.	CASSPTLQGENTIYF	TGCGCCAGCAGCCCTACACTACAGGGAGAAAACACCATATATTTT
TRBJ2-7	TRBV7-9	.	once	CASSLSSAYEQYF	TGTGCCAGCAGCTTAAGTTCGGCCTACGAGCAGTACTTC
TRBJ1-1	TRBV10-3	TRBD1	.	CAISTGESEAFF	TGTGCCATCAGCACAGGGGAGTCTGAAGCTTTCTTT
TRBJ1-5	TRBV30	TRBD1	.	CAWSTGTGGNQPQHF	TGTGCCTGGAGTACCGGGACAGGGGGCAATCAGCCCCAGCATTTT
TRBJ2-2	TRBV27	.	.	CASSSLNTGELFF	TGTGCCAGCAGTTCCCTAAACACCGGGGAGCTGTTTTTT
TRBJ1-1	TRBV19	.	few	CASSMVYRGFRGTEAFF	TGTGCCAGTAGTATGGTTTATAGGGGATTTAGGGGGACTGAAGCTTTCTTT
TRBJ1-2	TRBV7-2	.	.	CASSPYDSYGYTF	TGTGCCAGCAGCCCCTACGACTCTTATGGCTACACCTTC
TRBJ1-1	TRBV11-2	TRBD1	.	CASSLVFRQGEAFF	TGTGCCAGCAGCTTAGTCTTTCGACAGGGGGAAGCTTTCTTT
TRBJ2-7	TRBV30	.	.	CAWSSSGVGEQYF	TGTGCCTGGAGTTCTTCGGGGGTAGGGGAGCAGTACTTC
TRBJ1-3	TRBV5-1	TRBD1	.	CASSSSGQGSGNTIYF	TGCGCCAGCAGCTCGTCGGGACAGGGAAGCGGAAACACCATATATTTT
TRBJ2-1	TRBV4-2	.	.	CASSQPQQVGNEQFF	TGTGCCAGCAGCCAGCCTCAACAGGTGGGCAATGAGCAGTTCTTC
TRBJ1-6	TRBV27	.	.	CASSLGPFSPLHF	TGTGCCAGCAGCTTAGGGCCTTTTTCACCCCTCCACTTT
TRBJ1-2	TRBV29-1	.	.	CSAQTAGIGGYTF	TGCAGCGCCCAAACCGCAGGGATTGGTGGCTACACCTTC
TRBJ1-1	TRBV2	.	.	CASGGQRNTEAFF	TGTGCCAGCGGGGGACAACGGAACACTGAAGCTTTCTTT
TRBJ1-6	TRBV5-3	.	few	CARSFNPSPGVYNSPLHF	TGTGCCAGAAGCTTTAATCCCTCCCCAGGGGTCTATAATTCACCCCTCCACTTT
TRBJ1-2	TRBV7-2	TRBD1	.	CASSLDRGRILWGYTF	TGTGCCAGCAGCTTGGACAGGGGGCGAATTTTGTGGGGCTACACCTTC
TRBJ2-3	TRBV6-5	TRBD2	.	CASRPPGGDTQYF	TGTGCCAGCAGGCCGCCGGGGGGAGATACGCAGTATTTT
TRBJ1-2	TRBV2	.	.	CASSEVMSPYTF	TGTGCCAGCAGTGAAGTCATGAGTCCCTACACCTTC
TRBJ2-6	TRBV10-2	.	.	CASSGTRGRGANVLTF	TGCGCCAGCAGTGGGACTCGGGGAAGGGGGGCCAACGTCCTGACTTTC
TRBJ2-5	TRBV6-6	.	.	CASSQADRRGLPRAAETQYF	TGTGCCAGCAGCCAAGCGGATAGGAGGGGCTTACCCAGGGCAGCAGAGACCCAGTACTTC
TRBJ2-2	TRBV11-2	TRBD2	.	CASSLVRGDNTGELFF	TGTGCCAGCAGCTTAGTACGGGGGGACAACACCGGGGAGCTGTTTTTT
TRBJ1-6	TRBV4-3	.	.	CASSQELGGRSSYNSPLHF	TGCGCCAGCAGCCAAGAGTTGGGAGGAAGAAGCTCCTATAATTCACCCCTCCACTTT
TRBJ2-1	TRBV9	.	.	CASSAHKDSGREQFF	TGTGCCAGCAGCGCGCATAAGGACAGTGGGCGTGAGCAGTTCTTC
TRBJ1-3	TRBV18	.	.	CASSPSADSGNTIYF	TGTGCCAGCTCACCATCTGCGGACTCTGGAAACACCATATATTTT
TRBJ1-1	TRBV4-1	.	.	CASSLRQPLGTEAFF	TGCGCCAGCAGCCTTCGACAGCCTCTGGGGACTGAAGCTTTCTTT
TRBJ2-1	TRBV12-3/TRBV12-4	.	.	CASSSSIEQFF	TGTGCCAGCAGTTCCAGTATTGAGCAGTTCTTC
TRBJ1-1	TRBV12-5	TRBD1	.	CASGKGQGTNTEAFF	TGTGCTAGTGGTAAGGGACAGGGAACGAACACTGAAGCTTTCTTT
TRBJ2-1	TRBV30	.	.	CAWSDCTFDEQFF	TGTGCCTGGAGTGATTGCACTTTCGATGAGCAGTTCTTC
TRBJ2-1	TRBV10-2	TRBD1	few	CASLSSGGAYNEQFF	TGCGCCAGCCTATCCTCAGGGGGCGCCTACAATGAGCAGTTCTTC
TRBJ2-7	TRBV2	.	.	CASSGIGGEQYF	TGTGCCAGCAGTGGGATAGGCGGGGAGCAGTACTTC
TRBJ2-7	TRBV11-2	TRBD2	.	CASSSSSGISYEQYF	TGTGCCAGCAGCTCCTCTAGCGGGATCTCCTACGAGCAGTACTTC
TRBJ1-5	TRBV28	TRBD1	.	CASSERTGSQPQHF	TGTGCCAGCAGTGAAAGGACAGGGAGTCAGCCCCAGCATTTT
TRBJ2-1	TRBV5-1	TRBD2	.	CASSPSSGDHEQFF	TGCGCCAGCAGCCCGTCTAGCGGGGATCATGAGCAGTTCTTC
TRBJ1-3	TRBV6-2/TRBV6-3	.	.	CASSNTRSGNTIYF	TGTGCCAGCAGCAACACCCGCTCTGGAAACACCATATATTTT
TRBJ1-1	TRBV14	.	.	CASSQEAYTEAFF	TGTGCCAGCAGCCAAGAAGCATACACTGAAGCTTTCTTT
TRBJ1-6	TRBV7-9	.	once	CASHRDNSPLHF	TGTGCCAGTCACAGAGATAATTCACCCCTCCACTTT
TRBJ1-5	TRBV6-5	TRBD1	.	CASRYRGNSNQPQHF	TGTGCCAGCAGATACAGGGGAAACAGCAATCAGCCCCAGCATTTT
TRBJ1-2	TRBV14	TRBD1	.	CASSGRQGSLYGYTF	TGTGCCAGCAGCGGGCGACAGGGGAGCCTCTATGGCTACACCTTC
TRBJ1-5	TRBV30	TRBD1	.	CAWSPDRALNQPQHF	TGTGCCTGGAGCCCAGACAGGGCGCTGAATCAGCCCCAGCATTTT
TRBJ2-1	TRBV5-4	.	.	CASSLVRNEQFF	TGTGCCAGCAGCTTGGTCCGGAATGAGCAGTTCTTC